A single sample is the source of the 13 T cell receptor beta chains below, sequenced in a study of spatial heterogeneity in lung cancer. No antigen has been identified for these receptors. This sample's time point: sample taken at primary tumor resection. MiXCR was run by TCRdb on the 5' RACE reads, yielding one entry per CDR3 protein. The sample holds some 11,000 distinct CDR3 sequences, just over 5% seen once. The study, taken as a whole, reports: How many expanded intratumoral alpha and beta TCRs were present tracked the tumor mutation count, which was a count of nonsynonymous mutations.

The sample here was lung tumor tissue, taken at surgery. These receptors were obtained from a male donor with early-stage non-small cell lung cancer.

The chain couples TRBV7-9 to TRBJ1-1; TRBD1 agrees at 11 bases. Per the germline V gene, CDR1 is SEHNR and CDR2 is FQNEAQ (reference sequence). V lost 4 bases and J lost 7; bases outside the gene matches: 5. The CDR3 has 14 amino acids. CDR3 nucleotide sequence: TGTGCCAGCAGCTCCCTGGGACAGGGGGTTGAAGCTTTCTTT. This sequence encodes CASSSLGQGVEAFF.

This clonotype was counted at least ten times. This sequence joins TRBV29-1 and TRBJ2-2; 9 bases line up with TRBD1. CDR3 length equals 15 residues. Trimming removed 7 bases from V and 0 bases from J; junction bases left unmatched: 6. Germline CDR1 is SQVTM and CDR2 is ANQGSEA. The CDR3 loop reads CSALTGGANTGELFF. Here the CDR3 DNA reads TGCAGCGCTTTGACAGGGGGTGCGAACACCGGGGAGCTGTTTTTT.

In its sample, this clonotype was seen many times. The V and J genes are TRBV20-1 and TRBJ2-3; TRBD1 aligns across 10 bases. The CDR3 loop spans 14 amino acids. Per germline, CDR1 DFQATT and CDR2 SNEGSKA (reference sequence). V trimming: 6 bases; J trimming: 1 base; junction bases outside the gene matches: 4. The CDR3 DNA sequence: TGCAGTGCCACAGGGACAGGGGGCACAGATACGCAGTATTTT. This sequence encodes CSATGTGGTDTQYF.

This clonotype was detected many times. This chain joins TRBV7-9 and TRBJ1-1; D is undetermined. The germline V and J ends were trimmed by 1 base and 0 bases, with 6 bases remaining between them. This CDR3 has 14 residues. Germline V lookup: CDR1 SEHNR, CDR2 FQNEAQ (reference sequence). The CDR3 loop reads CASSLEGLNTEAFF. DNA for the CDR3: TGTGCCAGCAGCTTAGAGGGTCTGAACACTGAAGCTTTCTTT.

Note on this clonotype: One base away lies a much larger clone, so this may be a sequencing read error. The CDR3 DNA follows: TGTGCCAGCAGCCAAGGTACGCAGTCAAGGAGGCGGTACTTC. Amino acids: CASSQGTQSRRRYF. This chain joins TRBV4-2 and TRBJ2-7; tentatively, D is TRBD2 (5 bases). Germline V gene lookup returns CDR1 LGHNA and CDR2 YNFKEQ. The CDR3 is 14 residues long. V dropped 1 base and J dropped 12 bases, with 19 bases sitting between them.

This clonotype was seen a few times. The chain is built from TRBV7-9 and TRBJ2-7; tentative D call: TRBD2 (6 bases). The CDR3 totals 13 residues. V gave up 6 bases and J gave up 3 bases, with 12 bases separating them. Per the germline V gene, CDR1 is SEHNR and CDR2 is FQNEAQ (reference sequence). In nucleotides, the CDR3 is TGTGCCAGCAGTCGCTCGGGGGTCTACGAGCAGTACTTC. This translates into CASSRSGVYEQYF.

Ten or more counts support this clonotype. The chain carries TRBV18 and TRBJ1-1; D is perhaps TRBD1 (6 bases). The CDR3 consists of 15 residues. Germline lookup yields CDR1 KGHSH and CDR2 LQKENI. With 0 bases removed from V and 3 bases from J, the gap between germline ends came to 11 bases. The CDR3: CASSPPGQGYTEAFF. CDR3 DNA sequence: TGTGCCAGCTCACCACCCGGGCAGGGGTACACTGAAGCTTTCTTT.

This clonotype was detected a few times. The rearrangement joins TRBV5-6 to TRBJ1-6; D uncertain. The CDR3 loop spans 11 amino acids. The germline V gene has CDR1 SGHDT and CDR2 YYEEEE. V lost 3 bases to trimming and J lost 8 bases, with 3 bases between them. CDR3 protein: CASSSDSPLHF. Here the CDR3 DNA reads TGTGCCAGCAGCTCGGATTCACCCCTCCACTTT.

This clonotype occurred many times. The chain has TRBV5-4 and TRBJ2-1; no reliable D call. The V end was cut by 1 base, the J end by 10 bases, with 9 bases between. Germline CDR1 and CDR2: SGHNT and YYREEE (reference sequence). This CDR3 contains 12 residues. CDR3 residues: CASSLPRSEQFF. The DNA for the CDR3 is TGTGCCAGCAGCTTGCCTCGAAGCGAGCAGTTCTTC.

This clonotype came up many times. The rearrangement joins TRBV4-1 to TRBJ1-1; D might be TRBD1 (6 bases). V dropped 0 bases and J dropped 4 bases, with 9 bases sitting between them. The CDR3 is 14 residues long. Germline CDR1 reads MGHRA; CDR2 reads YSYEKL. CDR3 amino acids: CASSQEPGATEAFF. In DNA, the CDR3 is TGCGCCAGCAGCCAAGAACCAGGGGCCACTGAAGCTTTCTTT.

The V and J genes are TRBV4-3 and TRBJ2-3, with 10 bases aligning to TRBD2. V trimming: 4 bases; J trimming: 4 bases; junction bases outside the gene matches: 5. The CDR3 runs to 15 residues. Germline V gives CDR1 LGHNA, CDR2 YSLEER. The CDR3 DNA follows: TGCGCCAGCAGCCTGCAGCGGGGGGGCCCAGATACGCAGTATTTT. Residues: CASSLQRGGPDTQYF.

The V call is TRBV11-2, the J call TRBJ2-3; TRBD2 aligns across 12 bases. The CDR3 has 17 amino acids. V trimming: 3 bases; J trimming: 2 bases; junction bases outside the gene matches: 6. CDR1 is SGHAT and CDR2 is FQNNGV in the germline V gene. This CDR3 is CASSLRLAGDLTDTQYF. The CDR3 region has the DNA TGTGCCAGCAGCTTGAGACTAGCGGGAGACCTCACAGATACGCAGTATTTT.

This clonotype was found many times. This chain connects TRBV20-1 to TRBJ2-5; 7 nucleotides agree with TRBD2. Germline lookup yields CDR1 DFQATT and CDR2 SNEGSKA (reference sequence). The V and J ends lost 8 bases and 4 bases, in that order; junction bases with no gene match: 13. The length of the CDR3 is 14 residues. CDR3 sequence: CSTFGGRARETQYF. CDR3 in DNA: TGCAGTACCTTCGGTGGGAGGGCCAGAGAGACCCAGTACTTC.